This T cell receptor beta chain was sequenced in a study of blood T cell repertoires in COVID-19 (dated by TCRdb to between 2020 and 2021). Background for the entire study: Samples covering the acute and convalescent phases of COVID-19 were provided by collaborators in the United States, Italy and Spain. The prospective study material was composed of cDNA or gDNA derived from T cells, B-cell-depleted T cells, or PBMCs. Deeply sampled blood TCRbeta repertoires from subjects exposed to, actively infected with, or recovered from COVID-19 were included in the dataset. A freely available public database, intended as a resource for researchers studying the immune response to SARS-CoV-2, is where the repertoires were released. Samples came from the ongoing ImmuneRACE study (first 160 participants) plus 1,254 subjects from 6 global collaborators. Sample metadata almost always included a de-identified subject ID, COVID-19 status, age in years and sex. Where HLA class I and class II types were available, the types were taken from metadata supplied by the sample provider, not from assay-based typing. The paper's findings and limits, for the study overall: How much clinical and demographic metadata was included differed by source and by participant, and the metadata was provided uncurated.

Enrolling through a virtual design, the prospective study's participants ranged in age from about 18 to 89 years and lived across roughly 24 United States geographic areas. In the prospective study, cohorts were assigned on the basis of participant-reported clinical history obtained from a screening survey and a study questionnaire. ImmuneRACE Cohort 3 recovered participants were defined by two consecutive negative NP/OP PCR tests, healthcare professional clearance, or symptom resolution. Mobile phlebotomists in the prospective study collected whole blood, serum and a nasopharyngeal or oropharyngeal swab from every participant. Participants in the prospective study had the option to provide additional blood draws and questionnaires over a 2-month period. Before DNA extraction, prospective study blood samples were shipped either frozen or at room temperature. TCRbeta CDR3 regions were amplified from genomic DNA using the immunoSEQ Assay, a bias-controlled multiplex PCR. From the authors' description of their analysis: Within the assay, amplification of reference gene primers was used to estimate how many nucleated cells each sample contained. To quantify the absolute abundance of each unique TCRbeta CDR3 rearrangement, sequence reads were collapsed and filtered. For each sample, productive Simpson clonality was calculated as the square root of Simpson's diversity index across productive rearrangements. The table was pulled from immuneACCESS by TCRdb, which kept in-frame rearrangements only. Such tables lose some clones; where checked, under half of the loss comes from unresolved V genes, and the rest has no known cause. The V and J calls and clone size were taken over from that table, and D and trimming were inferred from the DNA. The sample records around 500,000 clones, approximately 88% of which are singletons. The top ten constitute 1.8% of the sample.

Reading the germline V gene gives CDR1 SGDLS and CDR2 YYNGEE. V lost 3 bases and J lost 6 bases, and the count of bases not matched to a germline gene is 7. The CDR3, from cysteine to phenylalanine, totals 15 residues. The kept DNA is CDR3 alone, 45 bases in frame from the first base. As to this clone: The clone's antigen remains unknown. Per-base quality was not reported, and no clone a single base away is much larger than it.

The receptor was derived from a middle-aged woman who had recovered from COVID-19. Sample: PBMCs or T cells enriched from blood (not recorded which). The rearranged chain carries TRBV9 and TRBJ1-2; TRBD1 lines up with 11 middle nucleotides. The CDR3 region reads CASSDGQGAVHGYTF. The DNA reads TGTGCCAGCAGCGACGGACAGGGGGCTGTCCATGGCTACACCTTC.